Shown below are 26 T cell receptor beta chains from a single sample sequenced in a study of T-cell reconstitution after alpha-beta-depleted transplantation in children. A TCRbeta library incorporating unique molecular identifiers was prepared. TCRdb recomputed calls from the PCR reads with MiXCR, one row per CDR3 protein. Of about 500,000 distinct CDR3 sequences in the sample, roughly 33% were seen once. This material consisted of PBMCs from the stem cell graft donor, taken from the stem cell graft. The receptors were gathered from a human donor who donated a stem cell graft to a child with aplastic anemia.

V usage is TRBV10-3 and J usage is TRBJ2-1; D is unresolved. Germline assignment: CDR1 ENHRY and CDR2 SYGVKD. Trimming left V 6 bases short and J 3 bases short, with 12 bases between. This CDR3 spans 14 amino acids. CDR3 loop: CAISPGNHYNEQFF. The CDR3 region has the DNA TGTGCCATCAGCCCAGGTAATCACTACAATGAGCAGTTCTTC.

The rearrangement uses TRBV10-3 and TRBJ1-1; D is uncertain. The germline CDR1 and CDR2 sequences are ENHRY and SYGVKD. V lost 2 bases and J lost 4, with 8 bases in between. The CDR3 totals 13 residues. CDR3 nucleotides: TGTGCCATCAGTGAGCAGGTTTCCACTGAAGCTTTCTTT. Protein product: CAISEQVSTEAFF.

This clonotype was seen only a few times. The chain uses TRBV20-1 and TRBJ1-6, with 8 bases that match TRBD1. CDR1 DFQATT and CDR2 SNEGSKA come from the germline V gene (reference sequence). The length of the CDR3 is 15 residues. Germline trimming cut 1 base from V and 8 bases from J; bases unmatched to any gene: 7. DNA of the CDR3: TGCAGTGCTAGAGCCGCCGGGACAGGCGATTCACCCCTCCACTTT. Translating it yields CSARAAGTGDSPLHF.

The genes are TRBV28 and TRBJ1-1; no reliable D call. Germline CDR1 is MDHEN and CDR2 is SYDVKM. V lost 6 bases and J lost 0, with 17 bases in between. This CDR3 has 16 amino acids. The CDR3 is CASSLDEQYVNTEAFF. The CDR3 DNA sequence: TGTGCCAGCAGCTTAGACGAACAGTATGTGAACACTGAAGCTTTCTTT.

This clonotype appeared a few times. For the CDR3, the DNA is TGTGCCAGCAGCTTTATTGAGCAGTTCTTC. This translates into CASSFIEQFF. The chain joins TRBV7-9 to TRBJ2-1; D unresolved. Between the trimmed V and J ends, which lost 3 bases and 9 bases, there was a span of 3 bases. The germline CDR1 and CDR2 sequences are SEHNR and FQNEAQ (reference sequence). The CDR3 runs 10 residues.

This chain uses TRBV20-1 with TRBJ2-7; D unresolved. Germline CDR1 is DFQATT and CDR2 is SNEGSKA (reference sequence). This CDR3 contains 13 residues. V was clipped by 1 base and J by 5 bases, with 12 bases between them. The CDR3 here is CSARGQNPHEQYF. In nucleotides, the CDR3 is TGCAGTGCTAGAGGCCAGAATCCCCACGAGCAGTACTTC.

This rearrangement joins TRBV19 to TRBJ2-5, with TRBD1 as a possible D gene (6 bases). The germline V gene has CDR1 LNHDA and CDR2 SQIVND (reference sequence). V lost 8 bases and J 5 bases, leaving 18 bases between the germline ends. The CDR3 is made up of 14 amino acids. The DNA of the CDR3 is TGTGCCAGTCGTGTCCCAGGGGCAGGGGAGACCCAGTACTTC. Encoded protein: CASRVPGAGETQYF.

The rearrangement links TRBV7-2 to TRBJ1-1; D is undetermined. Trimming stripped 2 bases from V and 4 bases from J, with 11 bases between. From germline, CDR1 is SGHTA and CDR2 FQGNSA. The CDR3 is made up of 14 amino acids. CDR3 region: CASSLIVGVTEAFF. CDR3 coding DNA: TGTGCCAGCAGCTTAATTGTTGGGGTCACTGAAGCTTTCTTT.

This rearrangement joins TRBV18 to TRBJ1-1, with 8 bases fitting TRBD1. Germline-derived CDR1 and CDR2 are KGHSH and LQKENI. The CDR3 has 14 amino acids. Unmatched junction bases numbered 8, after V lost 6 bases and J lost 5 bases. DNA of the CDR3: TGTGCCAGCTCTCTACTACAGGGGGAAACTGAAGCTTTCTTT. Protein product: CASSLLQGETEAFF.

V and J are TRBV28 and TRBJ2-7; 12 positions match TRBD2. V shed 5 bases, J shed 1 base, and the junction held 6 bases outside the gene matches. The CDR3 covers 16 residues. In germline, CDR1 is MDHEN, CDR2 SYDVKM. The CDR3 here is CASSLRTSGVSYEQYF. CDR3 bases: TGTGCCAGCAGTCTCCGGACTAGCGGGGTTTCCTACGAGCAGTACTTC.

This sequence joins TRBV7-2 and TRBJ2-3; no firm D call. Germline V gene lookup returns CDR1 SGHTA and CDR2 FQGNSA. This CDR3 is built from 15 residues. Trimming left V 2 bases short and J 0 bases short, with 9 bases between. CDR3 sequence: CASSLIVESTDTQYF. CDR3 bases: TGTGCCAGCAGCTTAATAGTAGAGAGCACAGATACGCAGTATTTT.

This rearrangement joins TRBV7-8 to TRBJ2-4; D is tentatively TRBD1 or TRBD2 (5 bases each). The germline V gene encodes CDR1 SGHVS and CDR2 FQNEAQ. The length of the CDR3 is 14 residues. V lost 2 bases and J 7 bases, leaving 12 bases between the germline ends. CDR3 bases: TGTGCCAGCAGCTTACCCGGGGCTGAGAACATTCAGTACTTC. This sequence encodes CASSLPGAENIQYF.

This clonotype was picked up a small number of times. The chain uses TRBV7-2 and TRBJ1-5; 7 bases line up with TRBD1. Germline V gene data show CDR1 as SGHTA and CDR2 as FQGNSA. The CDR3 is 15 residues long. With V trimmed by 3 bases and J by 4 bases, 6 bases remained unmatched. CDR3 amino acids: CASSFETGLNQPQHF. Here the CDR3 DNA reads TGTGCCAGCAGCTTCGAGACAGGGCTAAATCAGCCCCAGCATTTT.

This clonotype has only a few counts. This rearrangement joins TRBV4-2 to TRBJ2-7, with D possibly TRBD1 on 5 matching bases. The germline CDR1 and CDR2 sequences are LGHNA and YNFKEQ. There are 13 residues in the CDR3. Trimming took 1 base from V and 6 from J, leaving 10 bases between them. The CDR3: CASSQGPGSEQYF. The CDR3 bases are TGTGCCAGCAGCCAAGGTCCAGGGTCCGAGCAGTACTTC.

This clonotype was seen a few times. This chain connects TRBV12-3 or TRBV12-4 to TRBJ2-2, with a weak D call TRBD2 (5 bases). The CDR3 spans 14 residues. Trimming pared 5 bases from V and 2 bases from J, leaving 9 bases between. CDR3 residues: CASSTGENTGELFF. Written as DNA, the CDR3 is TGTGCCAGCAGTACCGGGGAAAACACCGGGGAGCTGTTTTTT.

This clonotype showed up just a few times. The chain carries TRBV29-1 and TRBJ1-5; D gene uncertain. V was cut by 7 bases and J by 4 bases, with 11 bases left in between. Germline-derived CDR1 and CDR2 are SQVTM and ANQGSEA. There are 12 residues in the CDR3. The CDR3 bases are TGCAGCGCACATTACCCAAATCAGCCCCAGCATTTT. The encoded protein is CSAHYPNQPQHF.

The CDR3 protein is CASSFRPPGRMNTEAFF. CDR3 coding DNA: TGCGCCAGCAGCTTTCGACCTCCCGGGAGGATGAACACTGAAGCTTTCTTT. This chain links TRBV5-1 with TRBJ1-1, with D unresolved. Per the germline V gene, CDR1 is SGHRS and CDR2 is YFSETQ. This CDR3 region has 17 residues. Between the trimmed V and J ends, which lost 2 bases and 0 bases, there was a span of 17 bases.

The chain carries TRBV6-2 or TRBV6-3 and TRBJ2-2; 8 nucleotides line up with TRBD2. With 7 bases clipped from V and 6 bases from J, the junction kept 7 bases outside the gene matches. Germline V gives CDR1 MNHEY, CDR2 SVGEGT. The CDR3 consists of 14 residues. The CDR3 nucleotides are TGTGCCAGCACCCCCCGGGAGGGGGCCGGGGAGCTGTTTTTT. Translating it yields CASTPREGAGELFF.

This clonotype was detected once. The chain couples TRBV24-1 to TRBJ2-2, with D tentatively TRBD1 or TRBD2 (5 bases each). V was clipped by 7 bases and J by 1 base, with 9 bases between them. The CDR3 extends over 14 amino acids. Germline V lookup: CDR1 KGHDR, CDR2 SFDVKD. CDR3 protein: CATRGPLNTGELFF. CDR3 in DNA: TGTGCCACCAGGGGACCGCTGAACACCGGGGAGCTGTTTTTT.

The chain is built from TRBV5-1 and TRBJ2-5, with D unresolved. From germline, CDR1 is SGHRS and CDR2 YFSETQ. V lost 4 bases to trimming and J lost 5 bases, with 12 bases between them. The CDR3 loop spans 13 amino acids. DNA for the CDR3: TGCGCCAGCAGCGCGTCTGGGCGGGAGACCCAGTACTTC. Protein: CASSASGRETQYF.

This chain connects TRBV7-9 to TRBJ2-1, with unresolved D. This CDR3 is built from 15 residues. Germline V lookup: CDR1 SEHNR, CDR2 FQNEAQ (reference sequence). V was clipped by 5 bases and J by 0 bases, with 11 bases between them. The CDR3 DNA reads TGTGCCAGCAGCCAAACAGCGAGCTCCTACAATGAGCAGTTCTTC. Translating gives CASSQTASSYNEQFF. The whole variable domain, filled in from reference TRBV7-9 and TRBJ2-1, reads DTGVSQNPRHKITKRGQNVTFRCDPISEHNRLYWYRQTLGQGPEFLTYFQNEAQLEKSRLLSDRFSAERPKGSFSTLEIQRTEQGDSAMYLCASSQTASSYNEQFFGPGTRLTVL.

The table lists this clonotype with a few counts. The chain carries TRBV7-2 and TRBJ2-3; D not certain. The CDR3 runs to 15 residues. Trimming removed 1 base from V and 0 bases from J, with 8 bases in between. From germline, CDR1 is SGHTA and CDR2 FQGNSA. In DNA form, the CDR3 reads TGTGCCAGCAGCTTAGAACGGGTGAGCACAGATACGCAGTATTTT. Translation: CASSLERVSTDTQYF. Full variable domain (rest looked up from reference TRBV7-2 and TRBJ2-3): GAGVSQSPSNKVTEKGKDVELRCDPISGHTALYWYRQSLGQGLEFLIYFQGNSAPDKSGLPSDRFSAERTGGSVSTLTIQRTQQEDSAVYLCASSLERVSTDTQYFGPGTRLTVL.

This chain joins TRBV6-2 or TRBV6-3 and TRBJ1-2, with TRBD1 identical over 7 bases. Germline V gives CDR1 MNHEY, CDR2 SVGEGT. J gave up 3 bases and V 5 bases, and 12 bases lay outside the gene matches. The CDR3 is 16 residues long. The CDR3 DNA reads TGTGCCAGCAGTAAACAAAACAGGGGCCGTCACTATGGCTACACCTTC. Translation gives CASSKQNRGRHYGYTF.

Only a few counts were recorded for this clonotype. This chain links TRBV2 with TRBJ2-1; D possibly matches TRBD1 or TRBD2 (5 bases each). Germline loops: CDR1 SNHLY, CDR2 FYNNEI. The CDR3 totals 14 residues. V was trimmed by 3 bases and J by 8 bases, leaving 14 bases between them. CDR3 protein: CASSEPRVGDEQFF. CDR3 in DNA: TGTGCCAGCAGTGAGCCCCGGGTGGGGGATGAGCAGTTCTTC.

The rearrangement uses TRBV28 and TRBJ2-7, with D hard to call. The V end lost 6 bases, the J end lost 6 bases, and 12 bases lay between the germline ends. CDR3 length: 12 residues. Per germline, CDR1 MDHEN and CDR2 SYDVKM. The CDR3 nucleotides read TGTGCCAGCAGCCTAAGTGAGTTCGAGCAGTACTTC. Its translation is CASSLSEFEQYF.

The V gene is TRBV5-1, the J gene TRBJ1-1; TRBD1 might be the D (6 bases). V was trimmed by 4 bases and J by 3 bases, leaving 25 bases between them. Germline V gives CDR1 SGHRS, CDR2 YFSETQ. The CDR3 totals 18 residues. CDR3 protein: CASSPSYTGSLRDTEAFF. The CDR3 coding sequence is TGCGCCAGCAGCCCTTCCTATACAGGGTCCCTTAGGGACACTGAAGCTTTCTTT.